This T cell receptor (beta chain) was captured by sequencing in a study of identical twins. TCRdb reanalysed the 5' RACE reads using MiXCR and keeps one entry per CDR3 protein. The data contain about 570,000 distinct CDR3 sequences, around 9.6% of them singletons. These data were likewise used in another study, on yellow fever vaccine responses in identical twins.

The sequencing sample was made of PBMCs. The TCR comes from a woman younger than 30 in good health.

The CDR3 reads CSAQTGVEQYF. Written as DNA, the CDR3 is TGCAGTGCCCAGACAGGGGTCGAGCAGTACTTC. The chain couples TRBV20-1 to TRBJ2-7, with 8 bases identical to TRBD1. CDR1 DFQATT and CDR2 SNEGSKA come from the germline V gene (reference sequence). The length of the CDR3 is 11 residues. V lost 6 bases, J lost 6 bases, and 4 bases stayed unmatched.